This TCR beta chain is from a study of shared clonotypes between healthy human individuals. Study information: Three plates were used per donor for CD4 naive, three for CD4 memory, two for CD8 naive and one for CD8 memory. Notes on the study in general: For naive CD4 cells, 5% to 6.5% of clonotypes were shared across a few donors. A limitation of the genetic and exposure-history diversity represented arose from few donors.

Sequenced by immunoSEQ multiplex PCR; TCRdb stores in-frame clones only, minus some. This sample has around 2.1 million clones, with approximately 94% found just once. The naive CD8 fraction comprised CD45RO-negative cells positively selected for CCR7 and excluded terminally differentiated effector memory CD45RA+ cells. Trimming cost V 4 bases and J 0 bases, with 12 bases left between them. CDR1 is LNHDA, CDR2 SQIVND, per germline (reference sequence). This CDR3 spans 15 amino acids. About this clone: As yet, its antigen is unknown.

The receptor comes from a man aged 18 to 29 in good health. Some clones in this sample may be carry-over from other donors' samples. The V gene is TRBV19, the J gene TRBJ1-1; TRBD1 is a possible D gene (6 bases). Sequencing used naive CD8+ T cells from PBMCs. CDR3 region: CASSTPGQMNTEAFF. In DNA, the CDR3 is TGTGCCAGTAGTACCCCCGGACAGATGAACACTGAAGCTTTCTTT.